This TCR beta chain is from a study of post-analysis software for immune sequencing data. Points on this clonotype: Its antigen is not known.

V gave up 1 base and J gave up 2 bases, with 6 bases separating them. Germline loops: CDR1 LGHDT, CDR2 YNNKEL (reference sequence). This CDR3 comprises 14 residues. Study conclusions and caveats: Controls showed lower frequencies than patients for five TRBV segments, and TRBV5-6, TRBV5-1 and TRBV20-1 were among these.

Unique molecular identifiers were built into the TCR beta cDNA libraries. MiXCR, applied by TCRdb to the PCR reads, yields one record per CDR3 protein. The table includes about 260,000 distinct CDR3 sequences, about 40% detected once. Sequencing input: blood. The chain employs TRBV3-1 and TRBJ1-5; D is unresolved. The receptor comes from a girl aged 5-17 years with multiple sclerosis. The CDR3 sequence is CASSQGRRNQPQHF. As DNA, the CDR3 is TGTGCCAGCAGCCAAGGCCGTCGCAATCAGCCCCAGCATTTT.